Listed below are T cell receptor beta chains from one sample, sequenced in a study of tumor-infiltrating lymphocytes in primary liver carcinoma. TCRdb fed the multiplex PCR reads into MiXCR, producing one record per CDR3 protein. The sample holds approximately 330,000 distinct CDR3 sequences; 65% are singletons and the top ten take under 8%. The sequenced material came from peripheral blood. All receptors come from a man aged 40-50 years with primary liver carcinoma and hepatitis B virus infection. CDR3s include the opening cysteine and the closing phenylalanine or tryptophan. A D gene is named only where the DNA matches it firmly. Rows give clone size only sometimes, using once, few, many, or a class for an expanded clone.

>TRBV5-1|TRBJ2-7|.|.
CASSWTRDNYEQYF
TGCGCTAGCAGCTGGACGCGGGACAACTACGAGCAGTACTTC
>TRBV29-1|TRBJ1-4|many|TRBD1
CSVFLGTGNEKLFF
TGCAGCGTTTTCCTCGGGACAGGGAATGAAAAACTGTTTTTT
>TRBV28|TRBJ2-7|.|TRBD2
CASSQSGTSVRLYEQYF
TGTGCCAGCAGTCAATCAGGGACTAGCGTGAGGTTGTACGAGCAGTACTTC
>TRBV12-3/TRBV12-4|TRBJ1-1|many|TRBD1
CASSFQGVNTEAFF
TGTGCCAGCAGTTTTCAGGGGGTGAACACTGAAGCTTTCTTT
>TRBV12-3/TRBV12-4|TRBJ2-7|.|.
CASSTSNMHYERYF
TGTGCAAGCAGCACAAGCAACATGCACTACGAGCGGTACTTC
>TRBV11-2|TRBJ1-1|.|.
CASSPTSWALAPPPAFF
TGTGCCAGCAGCCCGACCTCTTGGGCGCTCGCCCCGCCCCCAGCTTTCTTT
>TRBV11-1|TRBJ2-1|.|TRBD2
CASGSGTNPYNEQFF
TGTGCCAGCGGCTCAGGGACTAACCCCTACAATGAGCAGTTCTTC
>TRBV6-5|TRBJ2-3|.|TRBD2
CASSYPLAGEGDTQYF
TGTGCCAGCAGTTACCCCCTAGCGGGAGAGGGTGATACGCAGTATTTT
>TRBV5-1|TRBJ2-7|.|TRBD2
CASSRVAGDTYEQYF
TGCGCCAGCAGCAGAGTAGCGGGAGATACCTACGAGCAGTACTTC
>TRBV19|TRBJ2-5|.|.
CASSISSRGETQYF
TGTGCCAGTAGTATCAGTAGTCGAGGAGAGACCCAGTACTTC
>TRBV11-2|TRBJ2-1|.|.
CASILGTEQFF
TGTGCCAGCATCCTGGGTACTGAGCAGTTCTTC
>TRBV14|TRBJ2-1|.|TRBD2
CASSQDLGTSGTEQSF
TGTGCCAGCAGCCAAGACTTAGGGACTAGCGGGACTGAGCAGTCCTTC
>TRBV4-3|TRBJ1-4|.|.
CASSHEMAAFNENLFF
TGCGCCAGCAGCCATGAGATGGCAGCATTTAATGAAAATCTGTTTTTT
>TRBV7-9|TRBJ2-1|.|.
CASSLDFRIEQFF
TGTGCCAGCAGCTTAGATTTCCGTATTGAGCAGTTCTTC
>TRBV11-2|TRBJ1-5|.|.
CASRSGGDTQHF
TGTGCCAGCAGGTCCGGGGGAGATACGCAGCATTTT
>TRBV11-2|TRBJ2-1|.|.
CTSSPRLLTTGNENFF
TGTACCAGTAGCCCCCGGTTATTAACGACGGGAAATGAGAACTTCTTC
>TRBV29-1|TRBJ2-1|.|.
CSVGKAYNDQFF
TGCAGCGTTGGAAAGGCTTACAATGATCAGTTCTTC
>TRBV7-8|TRBJ2-7|.|.
CASSLRQLPSYEQYF
TGTGCCAGCAGCCTTCGACAGCTGCCCTCCTACGAGCAGTACTTC
>TRBV6-2/TRBV6-3|TRBJ2-2|many|TRBD1
CASRPGHRGSAGELFF
TGTGCCAGCAGACCAGGACACAGGGGTTCTGCCGGGGAGCTGTTTTTT
>TRBV14|TRBJ2-5|few|.
CASSQVVAQETQYF
TGTGCCAGCAGCCAAGTGGTAGCGCAAGAGACCCAGTACTTC
>TRBV29-1|TRBJ1-1|many|TRBD1
CSVEDTARGLKTEAFF
TGCAGCGTTGAGGATACGGCCAGGGGGCTCAAGACTGAAGCTTTCTTT
>TRBV4-2|TRBJ2-5|many|TRBD2
CASSQDQSSGRAGEETQYF
TGTGCCAGCAGCCAAGATCAGTCTAGCGGGAGGGCCGGGGAGGAGACCCAGTACTTC
>TRBV12-3/TRBV12-4|TRBJ2-3|many|.
CASSLNADTQYF
TGTGCCAGCAGTTTGAACGCGGATACGCAGTATTTT
>TRBV10-3|TRBJ2-3|.|TRBD1
CAISTGTGGDLGVDTQYF
TGTGCCATCAGTACCGGGACAGGGGGCGATTTAGGGGTAGATACGCAGTATTTT
>TRBV6-1|TRBJ2-1|once|TRBD2
CVSSPRTRPGLAGGNEQFF
TGTGTCAGCAGTCCACGGACAAGGCCGGGACTAGCGGGAGGGAATGAGCAGTTCTTC
>TRBV7-9|TRBJ2-1|.|TRBD2
CASNPLAGGNEQFF
TGTGCCAGCAACCCACTAGCGGGAGGCAATGAGCAGTTCTTC
>TRBV7-8|TRBJ2-7|.|.
CASSPGTPLDEKYF
TGTGCCAGCAGCCCGGGGACACCCCTTGACGAGAAGTACTTC
>TRBV11-2|TRBJ2-7|.|.
CASSLAMASARYEQYF
TGTGCCAGCAGCTTAGCTATGGCTAGTGCTAGGTACGAGCAGTACTTC
>TRBV11-2|TRBJ2-3|.|TRBD2
CASSGWGLAVGPHTGPSTDTQYF
TGTGCCAGCAGCGGGTGGGGACTAGCGGTAGGCCCACATACCGGGCCTAGCACAGATACGCAGTATTTT
>TRBV12-3/TRBV12-4|TRBJ2-7|many|TRBD1
CASSFSGQGGYEQYF
TGTGCCAGCAGTTTTTCAGGACAGGGGGGGTACGAGCAGTACTTC
>TRBV11-1|TRBJ2-7|.|.
CASSSGVAGYEQYF
TGTGCCAGCAGCTCTGGAGTAGCAGGCTACGAGCAGTACTTC
>TRBV2|TRBJ1-5|once|.
CASSFLVGQPQHF
TGTGCCAGCAGTTTCCTCGTTGGACAGCCCCAGCATTTT
>TRBV11-2|TRBJ1-1|.|.
CASKLTAGYCTESFF
TGTGCCAGCAAGCTCACGGCAGGTTATTGCACTGAATCTTTCTTT
>TRBV7-8|TRBJ2-1|.|.
CASSPGRQYNEQFF
TGTGCCAGCAGCCCGGGGAGGCAGTACAATGAGCAGTTCTTC
>TRBV4-1|TRBJ2-2|many|.
CASSLYTGELFF
TGCGCCAGCAGCCTCTATACCGGGGAGCTGTTTTTT
>TRBV12-3/TRBV12-4|TRBJ2-3|many|TRBD2
CASSFYLLAGDGDTQYF
TGTGCCAGCAGTTTTTACTTACTAGCGGGAGATGGGGATACGCAGTATTTT
>TRBV29-1|TRBJ2-2|.|.
CRVLTGRAGELFF
TGCAGGGTTCTGACTGGAAGGGCCGGGGAGCTGTTTTTT
>TRBV5-1|TRBJ2-3|few|.
CASSLGRRPDTQYF
TGCGCCAGCAGCTTGGGTAGGAGGCCAGATACGCAGTATTTT
>TRBV6-1|TRBJ2-5|.|.
CTSMRGETQYF
TGTACCAGCATGAGGGGGGAGACCCAGTACTTC
>TRBV7-9|TRBJ2-1|.|.
CASSLAQQNEQFF
TGTGCCAGCAGCTTAGCACAGCAAAATGAGCAGTTCTTC
>TRBV11-2|TRBJ2-3|.|.
CVSSPRASSDTQYF
TGTGTCAGCAGCCCACGGGCGTCGTCAGATACGCAGTATTTT
>TRBV12-3/TRBV12-4|TRBJ1-1|.|.
CASSPSQRGGAGRTETFF
TGTGCCAGCAGTCCCTCTCAGCGAGGGGGGGCCGGTCGGACTGAAACTTTCTTT
>TRBV4-1|TRBJ2-5|many|.
CASSQDHQGPTETQYF
TGCGCCAGCAGCCAAGATCATCAGGGCCCAACAGAGACCCAGTACTTC
>TRBV11-1|TRBJ2-1|.|TRBD2
CASSLFSGSSYNQQLF
TGTGCCAGCAGCTTATTCAGCGGGAGCTCCTACAATCAGCAGCTCTTC
>TRBV14|TRBJ2-7|few|.
CASSQDSSSKQYF
TGTGCCAGCAGCCAGGATTCGAGCTCCAAGCAGTACTTC
>TRBV11-2|TRBJ1-3|.|.
CASCLEHSGNTIYF
TGTGCCAGCTGCTTAGAACACTCTGGAAACACCATATATTTC
>TRBV5-1|TRBJ1-1|.|.
CASSSEPTGSSNTEAFF
TGCGCCAGCAGCTCTGAACCGACAGGATCGAGTAACACTGAAGCTTTCTTT
>TRBV4-1|TRBJ2-1|few|TRBD2
CASSLDPGLAGEIGHNKQFF
TGCGCCAGCAGCCTCGACCCGGGACTAGCGGGAGAGATTGGGCACAATAAGCAGTTCTTC
>TRBV5-1|TRBJ2-7|.|.
CASSYSSYEQYF
TGCGCCAGCAGTTACTCCTCCTACGAGCAGTACTTC